One and the same sample provided the 23 T cell receptor beta chains below, sequenced in a study of shared clonotypes between healthy human individuals. TCRdb keeps only in-frame clones here, not all; method: immunoSEQ multiplex PCR. The sample contains millions of clones, roughly 92% of which appear only once. The sequenced sample was naive CD4+ T cells sorted from blood. The subset is: CD45RA+ positively selected. The receptors stem from a man younger than 35 in good health.

About this clone: In the same sample, other DNA sequences code for this CDR3. The chain recombines TRBV6-5 with TRBJ1-5; D ambiguous. The germline V gene encodes CDR1 MNHEY and CDR2 SVGAGI. The CDR3 is 13 residues long. Trimming left V 0 bases short and J 4 bases short, with 4 bases between. In DNA, the CDR3 is TGTGCCAGCAGTTACTCCGCTAATCAGCCCCAGCATTTT. Translating it yields CASSYSANQPQHF.

About this clone: This specimen includes other DNA sequences encoding the same CDR3. V is TRBV6-5 and J is TRBJ2-5; D may be TRBD2 (6 bases). Germline values: CDR1 MNHEY, CDR2 SVGAGI. V shed 8 bases and J shed 5 bases, with 9 bases lying between them. CDR3 length equals 11 residues. CDR3 amino acids: CASGRGETQYF. As DNA, the CDR3 is TGTGCCAGCGGTCGGGGGGAGACCCAGTACTTC.

This chain uses TRBV19 with TRBJ1-6, with D unclear. CDR1 and CDR2 from the germline V gene are LNHDA and SQIVND (reference sequence). V was trimmed by 7 bases and J by 0 bases, leaving 10 bases between them. The CDR3 runs 15 residues. The CDR3 is CASTVEGSYNSPLHF. The CDR3 coding sequence is TGTGCCAGTACGGTGGAAGGCTCCTATAATTCACCCCTCCACTTT.

In its sample, this clone was seen once. The chain uses TRBV19 and TRBJ1-2, with 8 bases matching TRBD1. The CDR3 totals 14 residues. The ends lost 4 bases at V and 7 bases at J; junction bases unmatched: 8. CDR1 LNHDA and CDR2 SQIVND come from the germline V gene (reference sequence). The CDR3 sequence is CASSTLPQGAGYTF. The DNA for the CDR3 is TGTGCCAGTAGTACCCTCCCTCAGGGGGCTGGCTACACCTTC.

This clone was picked up a small number of times. Different DNA sequences within this sample yield the same CDR3. The chain links TRBV2 to TRBJ1-2; the D gene is possibly TRBD1 (5 bases). The V end lost 6 bases, the J end lost 3 bases, and 8 bases lay between the germline ends. The CDR3 extends over 12 amino acids. CDR1 is SNHLY and CDR2 is FYNNEI in the germline V gene. The CDR3 DNA sequence: TGTGCCAGCAGCGAACAGGACTATGGCTACACCTTC. Translating it yields CASSEQDYGYTF.

The chain links TRBV5-6 to TRBJ2-4, with D possibly being TRBD2 (6 bases). V gave up 4 bases and J gave up 9 bases, with 20 bases separating them. The germline CDR1 and CDR2 sequences are SGHDT and YYEEEE. The CDR3 runs to 15 residues. The CDR3 coding sequence is TGTGCCAGCAGCCCTGTTGGAGAGGGAGGAGGCATTCAGTACTTC. The encoded protein is CASSPVGEGGGIQYF.

As to this clone: The same CDR3 also results from other DNA sequences found in this sample. This sequence joins TRBV6-1 and TRBJ2-3; D might be TRBD1 (5 bases). Between the trimmed V and J ends, which lost 4 bases and 4 bases, there was a span of 9 bases. This CDR3 region has 13 residues. The germline CDR1 and CDR2 sequences are MNHNS and SASEGT. CDR3 region: CASSAQGADTQYF. For the CDR3, the DNA is TGTGCCAGCAGTGCGCAGGGCGCAGATACGCAGTATTTT.

The chain combines TRBV5-8 with TRBJ2-7; D is undetermined. The CDR3 sequence is 12 residues long. V lost 6 bases, J lost 2 bases, and 9 bases lay in between. CDR1 is SGHTS, CDR2 YDEGEE, per germline. The CDR3 here is CASKPWAYEQYF. Written as DNA, the CDR3 is TGTGCCAGCAAACCATGGGCCTACGAGCAGTACTTC.

The V and J genes are TRBV11-2 and TRBJ2-2, with D perhaps assigned TRBD1 or TRBD2 (5 bases each). Germline lookup yields CDR1 SGHAT and CDR2 FQNNGV. This CDR3 is 15 amino acids long. V lost 6 bases and J lost 2, with 13 bases in between. The CDR3 is CASSRRGDNTGELFF. DNA for the CDR3: TGTGCCAGCAGTCGTCGAGGGGATAACACCGGGGAGCTGTTTTTT. Together with reference TRBV11-2 and TRBJ2-2, the CDR3 gives the full variable domain: EAGVAQSPRYKIIEKRQSVAFWCNPISGHATLYWYQQILGQGPKLLIQFQNNGVVDDSQLPKDRFSAERLKGVDSTLKIQPAKLEDSAVYLCASSRRGDNTGELFFGEGSRLTVL.

This clone was found a few times. This sequence joins TRBV30 and TRBJ1-1; 7 nucleotides match TRBD1. The CDR3 runs to 12 residues. Unmatched junction bases numbered 7, after V lost 6 bases and J lost 6 bases. Germline CDR1 reads GTSNPN; CDR2 reads SVGIG (reference sequence). The CDR3: CACCGQGAEAFF. In DNA, the CDR3 is TGTGCCTGTTGTGGGCAGGGGGCTGAAGCTTTCTTT.

The rearrangement joins TRBV4-3 to TRBJ1-2, with D hard to call. Germline V gene sequence: CDR1 LGHNA, CDR2 YSLEER. Deletions cut 2 bases from V and 3 bases from J, with 13 bases between. The CDR3 has 15 amino acids. Here the CDR3 DNA reads TGCGCCAGCAGCCAACAGGCGGGCGTTGACTATGGCTACACCTTC. It is translated as CASSQQAGVDYGYTF.

The CDR3 region is CASSRTGQGRPYEQYF. The CDR3 DNA reads as TGTGCCAGCAGTAGAACCGGGCAGGGGCGACCCTACGAGCAGTACTTC. The J gene is TRBJ2-7, the V gene TRBV27; maybe TRBD1 (6 bases). The CDR3 covers 16 residues. Germline CDR1 reads MNHEY; CDR2 reads SMNVEV (reference sequence). Trimming removed 5 bases at V and 2 bases at J, with 19 bases between.

The CDR3 region has the DNA TGTGCCAGCAGCTTATTCTTGGAGCAGTTCTTC. Residues: CASSLFLEQFF. The genes are TRBV7-2 and TRBJ2-1; D is unresolved. This CDR3 comprises 11 residues. Germline CDR1 reads SGHTA; CDR2 reads FQGNSA. The V end was cut by 2 bases, the J end by 10 bases, with 6 bases between.

Turning to this clone: This sample also contains other DNA sequences that code for the same CDR3. J is TRBJ2-7 and V is TRBV7-9; D gene ambiguous. This CDR3 has 13 amino acids. V was trimmed by 2 bases and J by 2 bases, leaving 7 bases between them. CDR1 and CDR2 (germline): SEHNR, FQNEAQ (reference sequence). This CDR3 reads CASSLTATYEQYF. The CDR3 DNA reads TGTGCCAGCAGCTTAACGGCAACCTACGAGCAGTACTTC.

The chain has TRBV7-8 and TRBJ2-7, with TRBD1 matching 10 bases. The trim removed 5 bases at V and 0 bases at J, leaving 7 bases unmatched. CDR1 and CDR2 (germline): SGHVS, FQNEAQ. There are 16 residues in the CDR3. The CDR3 sequence is CASSQGDRGTSYEQYF. The CDR3 nucleotides are TGTGCCAGCAGCCAAGGGGACAGGGGCACCTCCTACGAGCAGTACTTC.

The V gene is TRBV4-1, the J gene TRBJ1-3; no clear D gene. V lost 4 bases to trimming and J lost 0 bases, with 16 bases between them. This CDR3 has 17 residues. Germline CDR1 is MGHRA and CDR2 is YSYEKL. The CDR3 nucleotides are TGCGCCAGCAGCCCCCGGACCGATAAAAACTCTGGAAACACCATATATTTT. This sequence encodes CASSPRTDKNSGNTIYF.

The chain employs TRBV5-5 and TRBJ2-7; maybe TRBD2 (6 bases). Germline V CDR1 and CDR2: SGHKS, YYEKEE (reference sequence). The CDR3 is 13 residues long. The V end was cut by 2 bases, the J end by 6 bases, with 12 bases between. Here the CDR3 reads CASSFTSRGEQYF. The CDR3 bases are TGTGCCAGCAGCTTTACGTCGCGGGGCGAGCAGTACTTC.

Notes on this clone: Other DNA variants within this sample encode the same CDR3. CDR3 nucleotides: TGTGCCAGCAGTTACGGGGGGTGGGAGACCCAGTACTTC. Protein sequence: CASSYGGWETQYF. The J gene is TRBJ2-5, the V gene TRBV6-6, with D possibly being TRBD2 (6 bases). Germline V gene sequence: CDR1 MNHNY, CDR2 SVGAGI (reference sequence). With 2 bases removed from V and 5 bases from J, the gap between germline ends came to 9 bases. The CDR3 is made up of 13 amino acids.

As regards this clone: This same CDR3 is encoded by further DNA sequences in the sample. The rearrangement joins TRBV5-1 to TRBJ2-2, with 7 nucleotides matching TRBD1. The CDR3 totals 15 residues. The V and J ends lost 4 bases and 1 base, in that order; junction bases with no gene match: 4. Germline CDR1 reads SGHRS; CDR2 reads YFSETQ. The CDR3 here is CASSGTGENTGELFF. The CDR3, as DNA: TGCGCCAGCAGCGGAACAGGGGAGAACACCGGGGAGCTGTTTTTT. Drawing the rest from reference TRBV5-1 and TRBJ2-2, the complete variable domain is KAGVTQTPRYLIKTRGQQVTLSCSPISGHRSVSWYQQTPGQGLQFLFEYFSETQRNKGNFPGRFSGRQFSNSRSEMNVSTLELGDSALYLCASSGTGENTGELFFGEGSRLTVL.

The rearrangement uses TRBV19 and TRBJ2-3; TRBD1 aligns across 11 bases. The CDR3 totals 16 residues. Losses at the gene ends were 1 base for V and 2 bases for J; bases not matched to a gene: 2. Per germline, CDR1 LNHDA and CDR2 SQIVND (reference sequence). CDR3 amino acids: CASSIGTGGPTDTQYF. The CDR3 region has the DNA TGTGCCAGTAGTATAGGGACAGGGGGCCCCACAGATACGCAGTATTTT.

The chain joins TRBV4-3 to TRBJ2-5; D tentatively fits TRBD1 or TRBD2 (7 bases each). This CDR3 is built from 16 residues. Deletions cut 2 bases from V and 4 bases from J, with 17 bases between. Germline values: CDR1 LGHNA, CDR2 YSLEER. CDR3 sequence: CASSQLSAGGGETQYF. The CDR3 nucleotides read TGCGCCAGCAGCCAACTCTCGGCAGGGGGGGGAGAGACCCAGTACTTC.

This chain links TRBV6-1 with TRBJ2-1, with D tentatively TRBD2 (6 bases). Per germline, CDR1 MNHNS and CDR2 SASEGT. The V end lost 6 bases, the J end lost 2 bases, and 14 bases lay between the germline ends. The CDR3 covers 15 residues. CDR3 nucleotides: TGTGCCAGCAGGTCGGGCCGGGAGCCCTACAATGAGCAGTTCTTC. Translating gives CASRSGREPYNEQFF.

This clone appeared once. The chain uses TRBV27 and TRBJ1-5; 7 nucleotides match TRBD1. J lost 4 bases, V lost 6 bases, and 9 bases had no gene match. CDR3 size: 15 residues. CDR1 MNHEY and CDR2 SMNVEV come from the germline V gene (reference sequence). The CDR3: CASRARTGMNQPQHF. Written as DNA, the CDR3 is TGTGCCAGCAGAGCCCGGACAGGTATGAATCAGCCCCAGCATTTT.